This T cell receptor (beta chain) comes out of a study of beta chain features in type 1 diabetes. Findings of the study overall: Patients with Type 1 diabetes showed moderately but significantly shorter TCRB CDR3s in all four CD4+ subsets. With patients and controls alike, PCR might favor shorter templates to an equal degree. TCRB repertoires of naive, central memory and Treg cells appeared more similar among patients than among healthy donors.

The CDR3 has 15 residues. V trimming: 5 bases; J trimming: 1 base; junction bases outside the gene matches: 7. Germline assignment: CDR1 SGHTA and CDR2 FQGTGA. Sequenced material consisted of expressed TCRB transcripts (all of the isolated RNA was reverse transcribed). Only in-frame clones appear in the TCRdb table, and some are missing; sequencing was by immunoSEQ multiplex PCR. The table has 150,000 to 200,000 clones, 7.5% to 9.5% seen once; the top ten hold around 0.5%. Regarding this clone: Its specificity is not known.

V gene TRBV7-3 combines with J gene TRBJ2-7; TRBD1 matches at 8 bases. The source material was central memory CD4+ T cells from blood. This sequence originates from a woman aged 18 to 35 with type 1 diabetes. The CDR3: CASSPGQGGSYEQYF. The CDR3, as DNA: TGTGCCAGCAGCCCCGGACAGGGTGGTTCCTACGAGCAGTACTTC.